The sample holds one count of the clone carrying this TCR beta chain. What it binds is not known. The data are from a study of T cell responses to AZD1222 COVID-19 vaccine. Findings and limits, study-wide: Increases in Spike-specific TCR breadth and depth were seen after two AZD1222 doses.

The data were produced by immunoSEQ multiplex PCR, yet TCRdb's version contains in-frame clones alone and is incomplete. Among 110,000 or so clones, over 75% were seen once, and the ten largest hold roughly 4.4%. This CDR3 has 16 amino acids. After removal of 5 bases from V and 10 bases from J, the junction contained 14 bases not matched to a gene. The germline gives CDR1 SGHVS, CDR2 FNYEAQ. The chain recombines TRBV7-6 with TRBJ1-6; 7 nucleotides agree with TRBD1. The origin of this receptor is an adult who received the AZD1222 COVID-19 vaccine. The sample consisted of peripheral blood, taken 28 days after the second AZD1222 dose. CDR3 protein: CASSPRMGQNSSPLHF. Here the CDR3 DNA reads TGTGCCAGCAGCCCTAGGATGGGACAGAATTCCTCACCCCTCCACTTT. The full variable domain, in which reference TRBV7-6 and TRBJ1-6 provide the parts outside the CDR3, is GAGVSQSPRYKVTKRGQDVALRCDPISGHVSLYWYRQALGQGPEFLTYFNYEAQQDKSGLPNDRFSAERPEGSISTLTIQRTEQRDSAMYRCASSPRMGQNSSPLHFGNGTRLTVT.